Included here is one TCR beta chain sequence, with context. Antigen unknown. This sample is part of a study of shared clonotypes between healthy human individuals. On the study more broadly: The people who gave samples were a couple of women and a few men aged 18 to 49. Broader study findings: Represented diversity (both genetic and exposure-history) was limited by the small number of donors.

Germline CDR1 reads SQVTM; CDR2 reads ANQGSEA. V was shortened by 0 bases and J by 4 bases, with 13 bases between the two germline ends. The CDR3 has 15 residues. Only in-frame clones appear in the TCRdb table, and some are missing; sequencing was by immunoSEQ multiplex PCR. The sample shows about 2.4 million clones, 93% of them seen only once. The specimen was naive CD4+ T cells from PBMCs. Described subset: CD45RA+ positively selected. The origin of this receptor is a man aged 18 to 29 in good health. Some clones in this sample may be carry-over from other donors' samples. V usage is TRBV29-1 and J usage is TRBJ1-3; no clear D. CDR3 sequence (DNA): TGCAGCGTTGAAGATCGAGCCGGGGTCGGAAACACCATATATTTT. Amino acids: CSVEDRAGVGNTIYF.